This T cell receptor (beta chain) comes out of a study of CD8 T cells in Susac syndrome (dated by TCRdb to about 2019). For context, the study as a whole: Repertoire sequencing was used to test whether CD8+ T cell activation and differentiation in Susac syndrome was antigen driven.

The cysteine opens and the phenylalanine closes a CDR3 of 14 amino acids. Just the 42-base CDR3 DNA is kept, in frame starting at base 1. Via the germline V gene, CDR1 is SGHDT and CDR2 YYEEEE. RNA was extracted using the RNeasy kit, and about 0.5 to 1 ug of the RNA was reverse transcribed with random hexamers. The immunoSEQ multiplex PCR assay, which covers 54 Vbeta and 13 Jbeta segments, was used to amplify TCR beta CDR3 regions. To correct PCR amplification bias, a synthetic template baseline was used for both primer optimization and computational correction. In the authors' own workflow: Reads were assigned to V, D and J genes according to IMGT and analyzed in immunoSEQ Analyzer, with only productive sequences retained. Clonality was calculated as one minus the Shannon entropy normalized by log2 of the number of productive unique sequences. For each patient and control, public and private clones were evaluated among the 100 most prevalent clones. A clone was defined as Susac-specific if it was absent from the healthy and MS cohorts, from more than 850 published viral clones and from other ImmuneACCESS disease sequences. In TCRdb, the public reads were trimmed at Q25 with fastp and aligned with MiXCR, with productive beta chains retained. Each CDR3 protein gets just one entry, which takes the most common genes and DNA from the rows behind it. The V and J calls reflect TCRdb's pipeline rather than the authors' work. The sample table contains some 120,000 distinct CDR3 sequences; only one count was recorded for about 95% of them. The top ten clones comprise more than 0.1% of the sample.

Peripheral blood CD8+ and CD4+ T cells from healthy donors, Susac syndrome patients and multiple sclerosis patients were profiled using high-throughput TCR beta sequencing. Healthy donors were included as age- and sex-matched controls. CD8+ TEMRA cells were enriched by FACS, while bulk CD8+ and CD4+ T cells were purified by magnetic negative isolation. Blood was collected in EDTA tubes and processed within 24 hours, with PBMCs isolated through density gradient centrifugation. PBMCs intended for TCR sequencing were cryopreserved in liquid nitrogen and were subsequently thawed in a 37 degrees C water bath. The sorted or isolated CD4+, CD8+ and CD8+ TEMRA cells reached a purity of at least 90%. Study-wide findings and limitations: The TCR sequencing and HLA analysis was acknowledged to have included a relatively small number of individuals.

Worth noting for this clonotype: Its antigen target is currently unknown. At one of its ends the junction is not consistent with the germline gene, which may arise from a read error.

This TCR came from a human donor in good health. Material for sequencing was CD4+ T cells from PBMCs. Recombination connected TRBV5-6 to TRBJ2-2, with the D gene not confidently named. The DNA sequence is given as TGTGCCAGCAGGTTGGGGATACTCACCGGGGAGCTGTTTTTT. Protein translation: CASRLGILTGELFF.